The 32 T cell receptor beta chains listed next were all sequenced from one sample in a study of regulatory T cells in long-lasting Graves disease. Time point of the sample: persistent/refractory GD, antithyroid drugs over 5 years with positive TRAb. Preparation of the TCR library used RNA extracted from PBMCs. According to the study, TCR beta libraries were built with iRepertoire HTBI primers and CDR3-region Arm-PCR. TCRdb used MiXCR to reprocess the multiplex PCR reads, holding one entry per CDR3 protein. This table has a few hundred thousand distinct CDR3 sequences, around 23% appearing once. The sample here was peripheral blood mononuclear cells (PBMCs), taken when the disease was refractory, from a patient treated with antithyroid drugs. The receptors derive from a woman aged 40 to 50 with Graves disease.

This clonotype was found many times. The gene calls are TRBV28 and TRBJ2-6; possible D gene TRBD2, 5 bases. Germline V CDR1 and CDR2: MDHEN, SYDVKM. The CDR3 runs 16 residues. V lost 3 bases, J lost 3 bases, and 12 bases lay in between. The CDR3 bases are TGTGCCAGCAGTTTGGAGGCTCCTAATGGGGCCAACGTCCTGACTTTC. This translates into CASSLEAPNGANVLTF.

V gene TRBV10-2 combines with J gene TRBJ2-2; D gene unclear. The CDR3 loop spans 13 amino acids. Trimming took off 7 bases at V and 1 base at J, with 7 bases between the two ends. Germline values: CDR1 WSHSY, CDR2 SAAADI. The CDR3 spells CASIGVNTGELFF. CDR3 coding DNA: TGCGCCAGCATCGGCGTGAACACCGGGGAGCTGTTTTTT.

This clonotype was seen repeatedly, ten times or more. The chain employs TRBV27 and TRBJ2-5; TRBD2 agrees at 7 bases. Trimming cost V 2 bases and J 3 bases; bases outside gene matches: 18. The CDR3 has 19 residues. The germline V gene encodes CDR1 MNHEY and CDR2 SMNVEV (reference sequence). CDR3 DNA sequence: TGTGCCAGCAGTTTACGGCAGTTCTCCACTAGCGCATCAAAAGAGACCCAGTACTTC. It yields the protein CASSLRQFSTSASKETQYF.

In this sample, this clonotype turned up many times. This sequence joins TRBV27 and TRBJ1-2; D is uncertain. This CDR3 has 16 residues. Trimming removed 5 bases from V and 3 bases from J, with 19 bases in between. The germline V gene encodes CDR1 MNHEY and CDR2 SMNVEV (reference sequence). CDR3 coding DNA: TGTGCCAGCAGTCCTATCAAGCTGATTAGGGACTATGGCTACACCTTC. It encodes CASSPIKLIRDYGYTF.

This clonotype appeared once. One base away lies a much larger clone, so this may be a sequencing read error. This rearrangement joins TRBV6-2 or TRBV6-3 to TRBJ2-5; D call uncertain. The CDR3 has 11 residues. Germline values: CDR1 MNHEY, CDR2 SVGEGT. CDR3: CVSSYYGTQYF. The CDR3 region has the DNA TGTGTCAGCAGTTACTACGGGACCCAGTACTTC.

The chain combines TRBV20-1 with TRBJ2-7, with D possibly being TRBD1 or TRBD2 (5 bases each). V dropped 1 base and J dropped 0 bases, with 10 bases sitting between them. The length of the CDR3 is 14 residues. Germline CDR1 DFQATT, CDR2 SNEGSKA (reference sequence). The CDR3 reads CSARVQGRSYEQYF. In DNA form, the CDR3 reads TGCAGTGCTAGAGTTCAGGGACGCTCCTACGAGCAGTACTTC.

The CDR3: CASSVGTGGSYGYTF. CDR3 DNA sequence: TGTGCCAGCAGCGTGGGCACAGGAGGATCCTATGGCTACACCTTC. The chain is built from TRBV9 and TRBJ1-2; TRBD1 is a possible D gene (5 bases). This CDR3 is 15 amino acids long. Trimming cost V 2 bases and J 4 bases, with 15 bases left between them. CDR1 is SGDLS, CDR2 YYNGEE, per germline.

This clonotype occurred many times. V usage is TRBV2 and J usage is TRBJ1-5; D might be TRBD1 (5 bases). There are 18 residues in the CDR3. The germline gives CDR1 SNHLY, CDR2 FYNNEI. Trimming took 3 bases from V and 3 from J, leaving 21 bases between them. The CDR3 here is CASSDPRGEGFNNQPQHF. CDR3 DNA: TGTGCCAGCAGTGACCCCCGGGGGGAAGGGTTTAACAATCAGCCCCAGCATTTT.

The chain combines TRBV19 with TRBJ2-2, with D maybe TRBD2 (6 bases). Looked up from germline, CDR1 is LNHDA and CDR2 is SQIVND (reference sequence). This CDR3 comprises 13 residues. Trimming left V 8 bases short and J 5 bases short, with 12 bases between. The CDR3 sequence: CASRTGGTGELFF. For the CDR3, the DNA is TGTGCCAGTCGAACAGGAGGGACCGGGGAGCTGTTTTTT. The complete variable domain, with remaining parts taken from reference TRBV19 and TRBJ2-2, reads DGGITQSPKYLFRKEGQNVTLSCEQNLNHDAMYWYRQDPGQGLRLIYYSQIVNDFQKGDIAEGYSVSREKKESFPLTVTSAQKNPTAFYLCASRTGGTGELFFGEGSRLTVL.

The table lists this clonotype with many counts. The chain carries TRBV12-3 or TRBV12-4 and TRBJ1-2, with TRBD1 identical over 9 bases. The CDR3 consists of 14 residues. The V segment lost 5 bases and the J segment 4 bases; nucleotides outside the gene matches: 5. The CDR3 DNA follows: TGTGCCAGCAGTCCGGGACAGGGCACCTATGGCTACACCTTC. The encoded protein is CASSPGQGTYGYTF.

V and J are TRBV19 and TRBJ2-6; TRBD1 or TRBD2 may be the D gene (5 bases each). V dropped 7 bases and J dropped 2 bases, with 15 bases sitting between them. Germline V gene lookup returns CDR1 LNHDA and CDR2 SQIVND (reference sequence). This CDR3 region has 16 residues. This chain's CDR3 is CASKIGTVAGANVLTF. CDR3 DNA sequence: TGTGCCAGTAAAATAGGGACCGTCGCTGGGGCCAACGTCCTGACTTTC.

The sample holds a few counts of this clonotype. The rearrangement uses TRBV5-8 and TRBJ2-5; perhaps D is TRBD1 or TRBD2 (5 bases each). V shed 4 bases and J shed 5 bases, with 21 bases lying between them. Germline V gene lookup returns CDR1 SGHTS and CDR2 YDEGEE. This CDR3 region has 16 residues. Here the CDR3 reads CASSRVGKGRGETQYF. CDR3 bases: TGTGCCAGCAGCCGTGTTGGGAAGGGGCGAGGGGAGACCCAGTACTTC.

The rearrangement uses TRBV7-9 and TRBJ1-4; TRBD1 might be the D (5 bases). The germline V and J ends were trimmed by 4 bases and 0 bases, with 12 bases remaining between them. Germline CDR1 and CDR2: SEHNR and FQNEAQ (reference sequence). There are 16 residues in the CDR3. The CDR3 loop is CASSWRDAATNEKLFF. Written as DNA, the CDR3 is TGTGCCAGCAGCTGGAGGGACGCCGCAACTAATGAAAAACTGTTTTTT.

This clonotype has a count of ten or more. The CDR3 DNA sequence: TGTGCCAGCAGTTCGGCCCGGTTAAATCAGCCCCAGCATTTT. This encodes CASSSARLNQPQHF. The chain carries TRBV28 and TRBJ1-5; D unclear. The CDR3 is 14 residues long. The V end lost 4 bases, the J end lost 4 bases, and 11 bases lay between the germline ends. Germline V CDR1 and CDR2: MDHEN, SYDVKM.

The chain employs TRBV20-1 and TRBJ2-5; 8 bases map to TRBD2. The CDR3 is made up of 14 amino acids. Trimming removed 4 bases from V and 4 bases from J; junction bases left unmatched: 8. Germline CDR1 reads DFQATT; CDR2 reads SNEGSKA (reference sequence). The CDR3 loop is CSATRLAIGETQYF. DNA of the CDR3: TGCAGTGCTACCCGACTAGCGATAGGAGAGACCCAGTACTTC.

This CDR3 reads CASSLTGGEQFF. In nucleotides, the CDR3 is TGTGCCAGCAGCCTAACAGGGGGTGAGCAGTTCTTC. This chain uses TRBV7-9 with TRBJ2-1, with TRBD1 matching over 8 bases. J was trimmed by 9 bases and V by 5 bases; bases with no gene match: 3. The germline V gene encodes CDR1 SEHNR and CDR2 FQNEAQ (reference sequence). CDR3 length: 12 amino acids.

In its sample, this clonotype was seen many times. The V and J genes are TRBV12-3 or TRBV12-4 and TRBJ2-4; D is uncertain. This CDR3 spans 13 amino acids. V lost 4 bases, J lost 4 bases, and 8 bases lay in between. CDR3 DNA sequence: TGTGCCAGCAGTTCGGCCAGAAAAAACATTCAGTACTTC. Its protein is CASSSARKNIQYF.

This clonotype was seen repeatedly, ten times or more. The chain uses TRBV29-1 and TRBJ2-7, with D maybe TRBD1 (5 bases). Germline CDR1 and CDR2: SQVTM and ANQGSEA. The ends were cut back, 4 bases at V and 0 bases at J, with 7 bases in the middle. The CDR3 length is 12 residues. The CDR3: CSVGTNSYEQYF. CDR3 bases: TGCAGCGTTGGGACAAACTCCTACGAGCAGTACTTC.

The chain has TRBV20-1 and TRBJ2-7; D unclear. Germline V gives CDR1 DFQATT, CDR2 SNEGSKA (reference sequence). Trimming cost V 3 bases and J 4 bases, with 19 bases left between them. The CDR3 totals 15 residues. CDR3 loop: CSASVRKFGTYEQYF. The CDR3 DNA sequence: TGCAGTGCTAGTGTCCGGAAATTTGGTACTTACGAGCAGTACTTC.

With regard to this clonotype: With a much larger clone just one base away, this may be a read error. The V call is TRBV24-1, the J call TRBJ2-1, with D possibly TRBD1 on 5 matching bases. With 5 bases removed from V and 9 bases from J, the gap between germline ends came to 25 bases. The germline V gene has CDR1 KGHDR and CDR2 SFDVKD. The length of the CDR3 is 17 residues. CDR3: CATSVASKIGQGAEQFF. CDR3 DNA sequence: TGTGCCACCAGTGTTGCTTCAAAAATCGGTCAGGGCGCTGAGCAGTTCTTC.

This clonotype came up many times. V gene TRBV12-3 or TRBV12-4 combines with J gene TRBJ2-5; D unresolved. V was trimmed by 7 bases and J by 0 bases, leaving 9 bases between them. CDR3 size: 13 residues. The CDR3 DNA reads TGTGCCAGCATGTACCGGGACCAAGAGACCCAGTACTTC. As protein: CASMYRDQETQYF.

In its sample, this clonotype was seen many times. CDR3 DNA sequence: TGTGCCAGCAGTCCGCGGACTAGCGTTTTAGGGGAGACCCAGTACTTC. Its protein is CASSPRTSVLGETQYF. The V call is TRBV12-3 or TRBV12-4, the J call TRBJ2-5; the match to TRBD2 covers 9 bases. The CDR3 totals 16 residues. The V gene end was trimmed by 5 bases and the J gene end by 5 bases; junction bases not matched to a gene: 12.

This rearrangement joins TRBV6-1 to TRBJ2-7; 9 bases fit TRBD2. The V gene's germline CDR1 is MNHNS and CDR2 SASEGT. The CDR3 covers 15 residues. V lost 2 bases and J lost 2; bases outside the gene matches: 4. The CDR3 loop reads CASSELAGGTYEQYF. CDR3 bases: TGTGCCAGCAGTGAACTTGCGGGAGGGACCTACGAGCAGTACTTC.

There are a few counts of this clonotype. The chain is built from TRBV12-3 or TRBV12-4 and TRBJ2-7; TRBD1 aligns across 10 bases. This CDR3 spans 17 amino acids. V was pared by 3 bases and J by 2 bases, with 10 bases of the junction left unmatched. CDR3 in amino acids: CASSLGWGQGFTYEQYF. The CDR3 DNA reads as TGTGCCAGCAGTTTGGGCTGGGGACAGGGGTTCACCTACGAGCAGTACTTC.

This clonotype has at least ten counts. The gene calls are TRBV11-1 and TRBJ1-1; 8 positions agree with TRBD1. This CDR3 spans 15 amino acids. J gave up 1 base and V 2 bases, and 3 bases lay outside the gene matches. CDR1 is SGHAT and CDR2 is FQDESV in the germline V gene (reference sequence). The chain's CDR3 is CASSLPGTGNTEAFF. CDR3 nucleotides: TGTGCCAGCAGCTTACCCGGGACAGGGAACACTGAAGCTTTCTTT.

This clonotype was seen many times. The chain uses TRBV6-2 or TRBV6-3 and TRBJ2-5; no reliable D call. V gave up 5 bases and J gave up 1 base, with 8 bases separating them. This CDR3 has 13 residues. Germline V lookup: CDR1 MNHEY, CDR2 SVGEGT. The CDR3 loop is CASSISAQETQYF. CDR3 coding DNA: TGTGCCAGCAGTATCTCCGCCCAAGAGACCCAGTACTTC.

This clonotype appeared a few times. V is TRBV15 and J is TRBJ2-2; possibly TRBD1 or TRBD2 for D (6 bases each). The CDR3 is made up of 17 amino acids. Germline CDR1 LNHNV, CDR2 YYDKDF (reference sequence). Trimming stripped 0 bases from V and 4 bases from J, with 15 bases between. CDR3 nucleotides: TGTGCCACCAGCAGAGATTCCGGGGGCCGTAGCACCGGGGAGCTGTTTTTT. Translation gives CATSRDSGGRSTGELFF.

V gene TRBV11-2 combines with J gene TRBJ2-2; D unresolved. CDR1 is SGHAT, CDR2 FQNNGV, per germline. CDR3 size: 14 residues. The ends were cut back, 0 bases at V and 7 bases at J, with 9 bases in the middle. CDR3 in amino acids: CASSLDWAGGELFF. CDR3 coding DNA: TGTGCCAGCAGCTTAGATTGGGCAGGCGGGGAGCTGTTTTTT.

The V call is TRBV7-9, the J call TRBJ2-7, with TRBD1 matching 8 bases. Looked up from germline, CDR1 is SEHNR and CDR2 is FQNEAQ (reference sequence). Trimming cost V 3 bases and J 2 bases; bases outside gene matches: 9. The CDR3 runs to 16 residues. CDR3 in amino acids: CASSFSEDREPYEQYF. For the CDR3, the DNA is TGTGCCAGCAGCTTCTCTGAGGACAGGGAGCCCTACGAGCAGTACTTC. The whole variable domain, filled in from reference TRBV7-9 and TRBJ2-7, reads DTGVSQNPRHKITKRGQNVTFRCDPISEHNRLYWYRQTLGQGPEFLTYFQNEAQLEKSRLLSDRFSAERPKGSFSTLEIQRTEQGDSAMYLCASSFSEDREPYEQYFGPGTRLTVT.

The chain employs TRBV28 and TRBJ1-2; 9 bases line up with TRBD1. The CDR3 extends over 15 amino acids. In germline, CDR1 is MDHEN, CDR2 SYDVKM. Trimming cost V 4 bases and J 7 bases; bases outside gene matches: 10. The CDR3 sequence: CASSSRDRVLGGYTF. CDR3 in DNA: TGTGCCAGCAGTTCCCGGGACAGGGTCTTAGGTGGCTACACCTTC.

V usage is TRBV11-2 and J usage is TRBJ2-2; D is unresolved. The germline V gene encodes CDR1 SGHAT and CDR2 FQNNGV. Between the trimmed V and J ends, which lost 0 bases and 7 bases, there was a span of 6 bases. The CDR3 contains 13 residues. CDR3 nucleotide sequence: TGTGCCAGCAGCTTAGATCGAAGCGGGGAGCTGTTTTTT. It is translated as CASSLDRSGELFF.

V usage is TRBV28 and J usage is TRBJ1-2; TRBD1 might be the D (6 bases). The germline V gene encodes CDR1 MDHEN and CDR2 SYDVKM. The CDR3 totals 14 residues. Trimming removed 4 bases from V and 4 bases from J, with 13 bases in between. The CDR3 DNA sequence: TGTGCCAGCAGTTCCGGACAGTCAACCTATGGCTACACCTTC. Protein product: CASSSGQSTYGYTF.